The next 7 T cell receptor beta chains were all read from a single sample in a study of T cell responses to AZD1222 COVID-19 vaccine. Data came from immunoSEQ multiplex PCR; TCRdb stores just in-frame clones and leaves some out. The sample consists of over 70,000 clones, roughly nine tenths of them appearing once. This sample comprised peripheral blood, obtained 28 days after the second AZD1222 dose. These TCRs come from an adult who received the AZD1222 COVID-19 vaccine.

This CDR3 reads CASSFDLSNQPQHF. DNA for the CDR3: TGTGCCAGCAGCTTCGACTTGAGCAATCAGCCCCAGCATTTT. This chain joins TRBV7-2 and TRBJ1-5, with no clear D. Trimming pared 3 bases from V and 1 base from J, leaving 7 bases between. Germline CDR1 reads SGHTA; CDR2 reads FQGNSA. The CDR3 loop spans 14 amino acids.

This chain joins TRBV19 and TRBJ1-5; D gene uncertain. Germline V gene sequence: CDR1 LNHDA, CDR2 SQIVND (reference sequence). This CDR3 spans 15 amino acids. With 2 bases removed from V and 0 bases from J, the gap between germline ends came to 8 bases. The DNA for the CDR3 is TGTGCCAGTAGTATAAGACACCTTAGCAATCAGCCCCAGCATTTT. Translated: CASSIRHLSNQPQHF.

CDR3 amino acids: CASSVGGTSGASYNEQFF. For the CDR3, the DNA is TGTGCCAGCAGCGTAGGGGGAACTAGCGGGGCATCCTACAATGAGCAGTTCTTC. The J gene is TRBJ2-1, the V gene TRBV9; 10 nucleotides align to TRBD2. The J segment lost 1 base and the V segment lost 0 bases, leaving 7 bases of the junction unmatched. Germline-derived CDR1 and CDR2 are SGDLS and YYNGEE. The CDR3 consists of 18 residues.

This clone has only one observation. The chain links TRBV9 to TRBJ2-3; D is undetermined. Trimming cost V 0 bases and J 6 bases, with 5 bases left between them. Germline V CDR1 and CDR2: SGDLS, YYNGEE. The CDR3 length is 12 residues. The CDR3 is CASSVASDTQYF. The CDR3 region has the DNA TGTGCCAGCAGCGTAGCTTCCGATACGCAGTATTTT.

The chain employs TRBV5-1 and TRBJ1-1, with D unclear. Trimming removed 4 bases at V and 1 base at J, with 14 bases between. This CDR3 is built from 15 residues. Germline CDR1 and CDR2: SGHRS and YFSETQ. The DNA of the CDR3 is TGCGCCAGCAGCCCCCCCACCGTCCAGAACACTGAAGCTTTCTTT. Translated, it gives CASSPPTVQNTEAFF.

This clone was observed once. This sequence joins TRBV5-1 and TRBJ2-7; TRBD1 is a possible D gene (5 bases). Germline CDR1 is SGHRS and CDR2 is YFSETQ. This CDR3 comprises 15 residues. V lost 4 bases and J 2 bases, leaving 16 bases between the germline ends. Written as DNA, the CDR3 is TGCGCCAGCAGCATTTTAGTAGGGGCCACCTACGAGCAGTACTTC. Protein: CASSILVGATYEQYF.

This clone appeared a single time. The rearrangement uses TRBV21-1 and TRBJ2-7; the DNA was not compared with TRBD1, the D call given in the table. TRBV21-1 is an annotated pseudogene. The CDR3 is 14 residues long. The CDR3 region has the DNA TGTGCCAGCAGCCCCAGGGGGCCGTTATACGAGCAGTACGTC. Its protein is CASSPRGPLYEQYV.